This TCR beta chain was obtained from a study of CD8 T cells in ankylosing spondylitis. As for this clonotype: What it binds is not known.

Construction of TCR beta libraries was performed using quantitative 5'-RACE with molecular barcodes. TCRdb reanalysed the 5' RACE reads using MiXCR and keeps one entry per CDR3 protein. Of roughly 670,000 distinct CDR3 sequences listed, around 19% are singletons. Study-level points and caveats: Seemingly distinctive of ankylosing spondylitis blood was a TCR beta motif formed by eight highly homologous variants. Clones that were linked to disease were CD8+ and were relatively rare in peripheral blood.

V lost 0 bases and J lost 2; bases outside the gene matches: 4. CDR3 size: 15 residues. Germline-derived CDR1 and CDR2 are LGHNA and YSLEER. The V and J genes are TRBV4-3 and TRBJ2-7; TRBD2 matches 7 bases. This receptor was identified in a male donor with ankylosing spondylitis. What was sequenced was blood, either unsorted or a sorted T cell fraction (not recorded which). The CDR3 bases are TGCGCCAGCAGCCAAGACGGAGCGGGACCCTACGAGCAGTACTTC. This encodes CASSQDGAGPYEQYF.